This section outlines one TCR beta chain sequence together with its context. Its antigen is still unknown. The sample is drawn from a study of T-cell reconstitution after alpha-beta-depleted transplantation in children. Study-wide points: T-cell counts and diversity at one year following transplant were attributed mainly to newly produced T cells.

It was with unique molecular identifiers that the TCRbeta library was prepared. A single record per CDR3 protein comes from TCRdb applying MiXCR to the PCR reads. The sample records about a million distinct CDR3 sequences, roughly 29% being singletons. The specimen comprised PBMCs, mostly from graft donor cells, sampled 360 days after TCRalphabeta/CD19-depleted stem cell transplant. The source of this sequence is a boy under three years old who had a stem cell transplant for SCID, so the T cells may come from the graft donor.

The CDR3 protein is CASSPPWTGTHEQYF. The CDR3, as DNA: TGTGCCAGCAGTCCCCCATGGACAGGGACCCACGAGCAGTACTTC. The rearrangement uses TRBV12-3 or TRBV12-4 and TRBJ2-7; 8 bases are shared with TRBD1. J lost 5 bases, V lost 5 bases, and 11 bases had no gene match. The CDR3 sequence is 15 residues long.